The 4 T cell receptor beta chains given below trace back to one sample, sequenced in a study of siplizumab effects on memory and regulatory T cells. Using immunoSEQ multiplex PCR, the repertoire was profiled, and TCRdb retains in-frame clones only, with some absent. Seen here are approximately 75,000 clones, just over 90% observed once, and the top ten hold 5%. The specimen was CD8+ T cells sorted from blood. The receptors here all came from a human donor in good health.

This clone was seen just once. The chain carries TRBV4-2 and TRBJ2-2; D uncertain. Trimming stripped 1 base from V and 7 bases from J, with 4 bases between. CDR1 and CDR2 (germline): LGHNA, YNFKEQ. The CDR3 consists of 12 residues. CDR3 protein: CASSQGGGELFF. CDR3 DNA: TGTGCCAGCAGCCAAGGGGGCGGGGAGCTGTTTTTT.

V is TRBV2 and J is TRBJ2-1, with D unclear. The CDR3 covers 17 residues. V gave up 4 bases and J gave up 4 bases, with 20 bases separating them. Germline CDR1 SNHLY, CDR2 FYNNEI. CDR3: CASSGSLDLDSYNEQFF. CDR3 nucleotides: TGTGCCAGCAGTGGCTCCCTTGACTTGGATTCATACAATGAGCAGTTCTTC.

This chain joins TRBV2 and TRBJ1-2; no firm D call. V was clipped by 2 bases and J by 2 bases, with 27 bases between them. The CDR3 has 20 residues. The germline CDR1 and CDR2 sequences are SNHLY and FYNNEI. The CDR3 sequence: CASSEIGEETQTTINYGYTF. The CDR3 DNA sequence: TGTGCCAGCAGTGAAATCGGGGAAGAAACCCAAACCACGATCAACTATGGCTACACCTTC.

The chain joins TRBV10-2 to TRBJ2-5, with a tentative D call TRBD2 (5 bases). V lost 8 bases, J lost 7 bases, and 17 bases lay in between. The CDR3 loop spans 13 amino acids. From germline, CDR1 is WSHSY and CDR2 SAAADI. The CDR3 DNA reads as TGCGCCAGCTTGGACTCCGCCGTGGGGACCCAGTACTTC. As protein: CASLDSAVGTQYF.